This is a list of T cell receptor beta chains from one sample in a study of T-cell reconstitution after alpha-beta-depleted transplantation in children. TCRdb re-analysed the PCR reads in MiXCR, keeping a single row per CDR3 protein. The data contain some 500,000 distinct CDR3 sequences, about 16% of them seen just once; the ten biggest clones take up 3% to 3.5%. Specimen: PBMCs from the stem cell graft donor, collected from the stem cell graft. All receptors derive from a human donor who donated a stem cell graft to a child with acute lymphoblastic leukemia. Both conserved end residues are part of each CDR3. The order of the fields is V gene, J gene, CDR3 protein.

v_gene: TRBV6-1; j_gene: TRBJ2-5; CDR3aa: CASSPWTSRPYQETQYF
v_gene: TRBV7-9; j_gene: TRBJ2-1; CDR3aa: CASSLSAGGPGEQFF
v_gene: TRBV29-1; j_gene: TRBJ2-2; CDR3aa: CSVEDGSKTAGELFF
v_gene: TRBV29-1; j_gene: TRBJ1-3; CDR3aa: CSSTGNSGNTIYF
v_gene: TRBV5-6; j_gene: TRBJ2-1; CDR3aa: CASSLVVDEQFF
v_gene: TRBV12-3/TRBV12-4; j_gene: TRBJ2-2; CDR3aa: CASTAGLYTGELFF
v_gene: TRBV20-1; j_gene: TRBJ1-5; CDR3aa: CSASRVVGLWPLYSNQPQHF
v_gene: TRBV27; j_gene: TRBJ1-2; CDR3aa: CASSPIGALGYTF
v_gene: TRBV5-1; j_gene: TRBJ2-7; CDR3aa: CASSLLAGNEQYF
v_gene: TRBV12-5; j_gene: TRBJ2-1; CDR3aa: CASGSEGNEQFF
v_gene: TRBV5-1; j_gene: TRBJ2-1; CDR3aa: CASSKSSGEFNEQFF
v_gene: TRBV4-1; j_gene: TRBJ2-2; CDR3aa: CASSQLISGRLRVGLFF
v_gene: TRBV29-1; j_gene: TRBJ2-5; CDR3aa: CSVSLDSQETQYF
v_gene: TRBV4-2; j_gene: TRBJ2-6; CDR3aa: CASSQIGGGRHRSGANVLTF